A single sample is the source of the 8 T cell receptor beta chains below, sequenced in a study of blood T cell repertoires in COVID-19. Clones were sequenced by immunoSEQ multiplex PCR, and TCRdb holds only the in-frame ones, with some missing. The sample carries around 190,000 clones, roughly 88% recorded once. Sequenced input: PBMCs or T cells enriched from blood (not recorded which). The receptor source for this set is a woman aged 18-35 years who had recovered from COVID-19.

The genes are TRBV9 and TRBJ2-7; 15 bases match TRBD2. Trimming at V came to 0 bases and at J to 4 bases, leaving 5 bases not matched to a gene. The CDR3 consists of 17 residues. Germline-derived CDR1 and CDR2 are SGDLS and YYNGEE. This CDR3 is CASSVGGLAGGVYEQYF. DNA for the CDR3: TGTGCCAGCAGCGTAGGGGGACTAGCGGGAGGTGTATACGAGCAGTACTTC.

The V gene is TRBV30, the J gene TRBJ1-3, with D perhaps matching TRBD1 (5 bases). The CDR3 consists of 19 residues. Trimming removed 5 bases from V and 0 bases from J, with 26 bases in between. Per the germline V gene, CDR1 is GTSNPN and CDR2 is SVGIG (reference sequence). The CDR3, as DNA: TGTGCCTGGTCTGGGTTTTATGGGGGGGATCTTCTCTCTGGAAACACCATATATTTT. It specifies CAWSGFYGGDLLSGNTIYF.

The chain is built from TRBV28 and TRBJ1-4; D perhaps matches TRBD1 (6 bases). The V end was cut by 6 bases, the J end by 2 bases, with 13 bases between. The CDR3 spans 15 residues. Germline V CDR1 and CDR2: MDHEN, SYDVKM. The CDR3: CASRAGAATNEKLFF. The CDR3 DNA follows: TGTGCCAGCAGGGCGGGGGCGGCGACTAATGAAAAACTGTTTTTT.

DNA for the CDR3: TGTGCCAGCAGCTTAGTGGCCGGGAGGGACAACAATGAGCAGTTCTTC. It yields the protein CASSLVAGRDNNEQFF. This rearrangement joins TRBV11-2 to TRBJ2-1; TRBD2 matches 8 bases. Germline lookup yields CDR1 SGHAT and CDR2 FQNNGV. After removal of 1 base from V and 5 bases from J, the junction contained 7 bases not matched to a gene. The CDR3 length is 16 residues.

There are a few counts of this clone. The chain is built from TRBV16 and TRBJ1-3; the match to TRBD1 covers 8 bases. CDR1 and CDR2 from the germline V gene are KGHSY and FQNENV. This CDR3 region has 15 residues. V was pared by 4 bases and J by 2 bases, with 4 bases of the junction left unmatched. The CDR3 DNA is TGTGCCAGCAGCCCGGACAGGGCCACTGGAAACACCATATATTTT. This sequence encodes CASSPDRATGNTIYF.

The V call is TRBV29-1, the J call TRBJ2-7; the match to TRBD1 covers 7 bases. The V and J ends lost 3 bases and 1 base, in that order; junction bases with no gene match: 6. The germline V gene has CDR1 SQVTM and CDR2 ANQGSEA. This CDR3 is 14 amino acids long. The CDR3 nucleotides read TGCAGCGTTGATGAGGGGGCGGGTTCCTACGAGCAGTACTTC. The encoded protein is CSVDEGAGSYEQYF.

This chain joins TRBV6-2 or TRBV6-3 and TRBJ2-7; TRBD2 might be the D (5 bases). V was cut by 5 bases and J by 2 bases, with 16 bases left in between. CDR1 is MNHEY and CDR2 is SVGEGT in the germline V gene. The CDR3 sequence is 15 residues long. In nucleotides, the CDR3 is TGTGCCAGCAGTGATACCTCCCGCGGGCCCTACGAGCAGTACTTC. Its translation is CASSDTSRGPYEQYF.

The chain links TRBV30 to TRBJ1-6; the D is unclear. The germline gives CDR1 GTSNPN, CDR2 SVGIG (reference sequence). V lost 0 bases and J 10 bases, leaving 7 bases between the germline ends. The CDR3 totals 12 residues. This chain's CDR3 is CAWSVLGSPLHF. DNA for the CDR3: TGTGCCTGGAGTGTACTAGGGTCACCCCTCCACTTT. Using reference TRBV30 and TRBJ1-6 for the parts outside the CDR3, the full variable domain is SQTIHQWPATLVQPVGSPLSLECTVEGTSNPNLYWYRQAAGRGLQLLFYSVGIGQISSEVPQNLSASRPQDRQFILSSKKLLLSDSGFYLCAWSVLGSPLHFGNGTRLTVT.